The rows below give T cell receptor beta chains drawn from one sample of a study of T cells in tuberculosis. The assay was immunoSEQ multiplex PCR, and TCRdb's table has in-frame clones only and misses some. The table shows 35,000 to 40,000 clones, with 90% to 95% occurring only once. The sequenced material came from PBMCs. Source of these receptors: a donor between 10 and 35 years old with latent tuberculosis or without tuberculosis infection. Some clones in this sample may be carry-over from other donors' samples. CDR3s include the opening cysteine and the closing phenylalanine or tryptophan. Each record gives: D gene, clone size, V gene, J gene, CDR3 length, CDR3 protein, CDR3 DNA. A D gene is named only where the DNA matches it firmly. The size field is filled for only some rows; it gives once, few, many or a size class.

D: -; size: -; V: TRBV4-1; J: TRBJ2-7; length: 14; CDR3: CASSQGTFSYEQYF; DNA: TGCGCCAGCAGCCAAGGGACATTCTCCTACGAGCAGTACTTC
D: -; size: -; V: TRBV19; J: TRBJ1-5; length: 16; CDR3: CASSPPIQGSNQPQHF; DNA: TGTGCCAGTAGCCCTCCGATACAGGGTAGCAATCAGCCCCAGCATTTT
D: -; size: -; V: TRBV7-6; J: TRBJ1-5; length: 13; CDR3: CASSLALASPQHF; DNA: TGTGCCAGCAGCTTAGCGTTGGCATCGCCCCAGCATTTT
D: -; size: once; V: TRBV19; J: TRBJ2-7; length: 15; CDR3: CASSIVAEGLYEQYF; DNA: TGTGCCAGTAGTATCGTGGCCGAGGGCCTCTACGAGCAGTACTTC
D: -; size: -; V: TRBV6-6; J: TRBJ2-7; length: 16; CDR3: CASSYQGQFASYEQYF; DNA: TGTGCCAGCAGTTACCAAGGACAGTTCGCCTCCTACGAGCAGTACTTC
D: TRBD1; size: -; V: TRBV5-6; J: TRBJ1-2; length: 18; CDR3: CASSDRGTGGDWFYGYTF; DNA: TGTGCCAGCAGTGACCGGGGGACAGGGGGCGATTGGTTCTATGGCTACACCTTC
D: -; size: once; V: TRBV10-3; J: TRBJ1-1; length: 14; CDR3: CAISESSVNTEAFF; DNA: TGTGCCATCAGTGAGTCTTCAGTGAACACTGAAGCTTTCTTT
D: TRBD2; size: -; V: TRBV5-4; J: TRBJ2-7; length: 15; CDR3: CASSLDGLAEYEQYF; DNA: TGTGCCAGCAGCTTGGATGGACTAGCGGAATACGAGCAGTACTTC
D: -; size: -; V: TRBV21-1; J: TRBJ1-6; length: 14; CDR3: CASSKAQGGSPLHF; DNA: TGTGCCAGCAGCAAAGCGCAGGGAGGTTCACCCCTCCACTTT
D: TRBD1; size: -; V: TRBV10-2; J: TRBJ1-1; length: 18; CDR3: CASGGEGQGVLGSTEAFF; DNA: TGCGCCAGCGGGGGGGAGGGACAGGGAGTCCTCGGTAGCACTGAAGCTTTCTTT
D: TRBD1; size: -; V: TRBV15; J: TRBJ2-3; length: 13; CDR3: CATRMDRADTQYF; DNA: TGTGCCACCAGGATGGACAGGGCAGATACGCAGTATTTT